Each of the 18 T cell receptor beta chains below was sequenced from the same sample in a study of T cell responses to AZD1222 COVID-19 vaccine. Assay: immunoSEQ multiplex PCR; the TCRdb copy retains only in-frame clones and omits some. Among tens of thousands of clones, approximately 80% were seen once, and the ten largest hold about 12%. The sample in question was peripheral blood, obtained on day 0 of AZD1222 vaccination. Receptors originate from an adult in good health.

The genes are TRBV3-1 (or the pseudogene TRBV3-2) and TRBJ1-1; TRBD1 aligns across 7 bases. The germline V gene has CDR1 LGHDT and CDR2 YNNKEL (reference sequence). CDR3 size: 13 residues. The V and J ends lost 5 bases and 4 bases, in that order; junction bases with no gene match: 4. CDR3 sequence (DNA): TGTGCCAGCAGCTCGGGACAGAGCACTGAAGCTTTCTTT. Protein product: CASSSGQSTEAFF.

The V call is TRBV6-5, the J call TRBJ1-5; the D gene is possibly TRBD1 (5 bases). Germline CDR1 is MNHEY and CDR2 is SVGAGI. CDR3 size: 13 residues. V dropped 6 bases and J dropped 6 bases, with 12 bases sitting between them. CDR3 residues: CASSQGWGQPQHF. CDR3 in DNA: TGTGCCAGCAGCCAGGGTTGGGGTCAGCCCCAGCATTTT.

This clone has only a few counts. This chain connects TRBV19 to TRBJ1-5; 10 nucleotides align to TRBD1. Trimming took 5 bases from V and 5 from J; bases not matched to a gene: 9. Germline assignment: CDR1 LNHDA and CDR2 SQIVND (reference sequence). This CDR3 contains 16 residues. The CDR3 protein is CASSPQGQGLHQPQHF. In DNA, the CDR3 is TGTGCCAGTAGTCCCCAGGGACAGGGGCTGCATCAGCCCCAGCATTTT.

This chain links TRBV7-2 with TRBJ2-5; 8 bases line up with TRBD2. Trimming at V came to 5 bases and at J to 5 bases, leaving 7 bases not matched to a gene. Germline V gene data show CDR1 as SGHTA and CDR2 as FQGNSA. The CDR3 runs 14 residues. The CDR3 region has the DNA TGTGCCAGCAGCGTGGCGGGGGGCCGGGAGACCCAGTACTTC. This codes for CASSVAGGRETQYF.

The rearrangement joins TRBV28 to TRBJ1-2; 7 positions agree with TRBD1. The V segment lost 5 bases and the J segment 5 bases; nucleotides outside the gene matches: 11. This CDR3 is built from 15 residues. The germline CDR1 and CDR2 sequences are MDHEN and SYDVKM. The CDR3 loop reads CASSPSLTGTYGYTF. The CDR3 nucleotides are TGTGCCAGCAGTCCGTCCTTGACAGGGACTTATGGCTACACCTTC.

This chain links TRBV10-2 with TRBJ1-2; D is perhaps TRBD1 (5 bases). Germline V lookup: CDR1 WSHSY, CDR2 SAAADI. CDR3 length: 13 residues. Trimming pared 0 bases from V and 6 bases from J, leaving 8 bases between. The DNA of the CDR3 is TGCGCCAGCAGTGAGTCCCCAGGGAATGGCTACACCTTC. It codes for CASSESPGNGYTF.

The chain combines TRBV7-2 with TRBJ1-3; no clear D gene. The CDR3 is made up of 13 amino acids. Germline values: CDR1 SGHTA, CDR2 FQGNSA. V lost 1 base, J lost 1 base, and 2 bases lay in between. DNA of the CDR3: TGTGCCAGCAGCTTAGTTTCTGGAAACACCATATATTTT. It translates to CASSLVSGNTIYF.

J is TRBJ1-1 and V is TRBV30; 8 bases are a match to TRBD1. The CDR3 consists of 15 residues. In germline, CDR1 is GTSNPN, CDR2 SVGIG (reference sequence). V gave up 2 bases and J gave up 4 bases; unmatched junction bases: 9. The CDR3 coding sequence is TGTGCCTGGAGTAAACCGACAGGGGTGGTCACTGAAGCTTTCTTT. Translation gives CAWSKPTGVVTEAFF.

V usage is TRBV4-1 and J usage is TRBJ2-1, with TRBD2 as a possible D gene (5 bases). The ends were cut back, 3 bases at V and 6 bases at J, with 12 bases in the middle. CDR3 length: 14 amino acids. Germline CDR1 is MGHRA and CDR2 is YSYEKL. CDR3 DNA: TGCGCCAGCAGCCACGGGGTTCCCGGCAATGAGCAGTTCTTC. This codes for CASSHGVPGNEQFF.

A few counts support this clone. This rearrangement joins TRBV4-1 to TRBJ1-5, with TRBD1 matching over 10 bases. Germline loops: CDR1 MGHRA, CDR2 YSYEKL. The CDR3 length is 15 residues. After removal of 0 bases from V and 7 bases from J, the junction contained 3 bases not matched to a gene. CDR3 nucleotides: TGCGCCAGCAGCCAAGAGGGACAGGGGTCCCAGCCCCAGCATTTT. This codes for CASSQEGQGSQPQHF.

The chain recombines TRBV11-2 with TRBJ1-2; a weak D match, TRBD1 (5 bases). This CDR3 region has 16 residues. Trimming took 3 bases from V and 4 from J, leaving 18 bases between them. From germline, CDR1 is SGHAT and CDR2 FQNNGV. CDR3 nucleotides: TGTGCCAGCAGCTTCCCAAGGGGAGGGATGGGCTATGGCTACACCTTC. Translating gives CASSFPRGGMGYGYTF.

This chain connects TRBV9 to TRBJ1-4; D ambiguous. Deletions cut 4 bases from V and 5 bases from J, with 6 bases between. The CDR3 runs to 12 residues. Germline V gene lookup returns CDR1 SGDLS and CDR2 YYNGEE. The CDR3 DNA follows: TGTGCCAGCAGCCCGGAGAATGAAAAACTGTTTTTT. Translating gives CASSPENEKLFF.

The chain carries TRBV9 and TRBJ2-2; 8 nucleotides line up with TRBD1. J lost 6 bases, V lost 0 bases, and 7 bases had no gene match. Germline V gives CDR1 SGDLS, CDR2 YYNGEE. The CDR3 extends over 16 amino acids. In nucleotides, the CDR3 is TGTGCCAGCAGCGTAGCCCCGACAGGGGTGGCCGGGGAGCTGTTTTTT. Its translation is CASSVAPTGVAGELFF.

This clone was seen just once. V is TRBV18 and J is TRBJ1-5; maybe TRBD1 (6 bases). Per germline, CDR1 KGHSH and CDR2 LQKENI. This CDR3 has 14 amino acids. V was clipped by 3 bases and J by 3 bases, with 9 bases between them. CDR3 coding DNA: TGTGCCAGCTCACCGAACAGGGTCAATCAGCCCCAGCATTTT. Amino acid sequence: CASSPNRVNQPQHF.

This clone was detected once. CDR3 DNA: TGTGCCAGCAGGCGGACAGGCCAAGAGACCCAGTACTTC. Encoded protein: CASRRTGQETQYF. This chain connects TRBV14 to TRBJ2-5; TRBD1 matches 7 bases. This CDR3 has 13 residues. Per the germline V gene, CDR1 is SGHDN and CDR2 is FVKESK. V was clipped by 6 bases and J by 1 base; unmatched bases: 2. Full variable domain (rest looked up from reference TRBV14 and TRBJ2-5): EAGVTQFPSHSVIEKGQTVTLRCDPISGHDNLYWYRRVMGKEIKFLLHFVKESKQDESGMPNNRFLAERTGGTYSTLKVQPAELEDSGVYFCASRRTGQETQYFGPGTRLLVL.

This sequence joins TRBV4-2 and TRBJ1-5; D gene uncertain. Germline CDR1 is LGHNA and CDR2 is YNFKEQ. Trimming stripped 0 bases from V and 6 bases from J, with 6 bases between. This CDR3 contains 13 residues. Written as DNA, the CDR3 is TGTGCCAGCAGCCAAGATTCGGCTCAGCCCCAGCATTTT. Translation: CASSQDSAQPQHF.

The rearrangement joins TRBV5-1 to TRBJ1-2; TRBD1 matches at 10 bases. Germline CDR1 reads SGHRS; CDR2 reads YFSETQ. The V and J ends lost 2 bases and 2 bases, in that order; junction bases with no gene match: 3. This CDR3 has 15 amino acids. The CDR3: CASSLRTGGNYGYTF. The CDR3 DNA reads TGCGCCAGCAGCTTACGGACAGGGGGGAACTATGGCTACACCTTC.

This clone was seen just once. The chain links TRBV9 to TRBJ2-3; TRBD2 matches 7 bases. The CDR3 runs to 18 residues. The germline V gene encodes CDR1 SGDLS and CDR2 YYNGEE. V lost 4 bases, J lost 0 bases, and 14 bases stayed unmatched. The CDR3 DNA follows: TGTGCCAGCAGCAGCGAACCCGGACTAGTCCTAAGCACAGATACGCAGTATTTT. Encoded protein: CASSSEPGLVLSTDTQYF.